Sequencing of this TCR beta chain was carried out in a study of identical twins. Through template switching, a universal primer site was introduced, and the cDNA contained unique molecular identifiers. A single record per CDR3 protein comes from TCRdb applying MiXCR to the 5' RACE reads. Of 500,000 to 600,000 distinct CDR3 sequences in the sample, approximately 22% were seen once. CDR1 is SGHNT, CDR2 YENEEA, per germline. CDR3 length equals 15 residues. V lost 3 bases to trimming and J lost 1 base, with 11 bases between them. These same records also appear under a second study, on T cells expressing NK-cell markers.

What was sequenced was CD4+ T cells sorted from blood. This sequence joins TRBV11-3 and TRBJ2-3, with D possibly being TRBD1 or TRBD2 (6 bases each). This clonotype was sampled from a young woman in good health. The CDR3 DNA reads as TGTGCCAGCAGCTTTGGGGGGCGCGGCACAGATACGCAGTATTTT. It encodes CASSFGGRGTDTQYF.